This TCR beta chain was captured by sequencing in a study of early T cells in non-severe SARS-CoV-2 infection. Study-wide findings and caveats: Private and CD4 specificities were missed by VDJdb matching, which favored anti-spike CD8 responses.

On this clonotype: Its antigen is still unknown.

Molecules of cDNA were individually given unique molecular identifiers that were attached to them. TCRdb reprocessed the 5' RACE reads with MiXCR, giving one entry per CDR3 protein. The repertoire includes 55,000 to 65,000 distinct CDR3 sequences, around 13% of them detected once, and about 1.3% sits in the top ten. V lost 4 bases to trimming and J lost 3 bases; unmatched junction nucleotides: 9. Germline CDR1 and CDR2: SGHTA and FQGNSA. This CDR3 contains 15 residues. The chain carries TRBV7-2 and TRBJ2-7, with 7 bases fitting TRBD2. This specimen consisted of whole blood, obtained at baseline. The TCR sequence derives from an adult who was a healthcare worker with PCR-confirmed SARS-CoV-2 infection or an uninfected control (not recorded which). CDR3 sequence (DNA): TGTGCCAGCAGCTCCCGGGGGGAGGGGCACTACGAGCAGTACTTC. Amino acids: CASSSRGEGHYEQYF.